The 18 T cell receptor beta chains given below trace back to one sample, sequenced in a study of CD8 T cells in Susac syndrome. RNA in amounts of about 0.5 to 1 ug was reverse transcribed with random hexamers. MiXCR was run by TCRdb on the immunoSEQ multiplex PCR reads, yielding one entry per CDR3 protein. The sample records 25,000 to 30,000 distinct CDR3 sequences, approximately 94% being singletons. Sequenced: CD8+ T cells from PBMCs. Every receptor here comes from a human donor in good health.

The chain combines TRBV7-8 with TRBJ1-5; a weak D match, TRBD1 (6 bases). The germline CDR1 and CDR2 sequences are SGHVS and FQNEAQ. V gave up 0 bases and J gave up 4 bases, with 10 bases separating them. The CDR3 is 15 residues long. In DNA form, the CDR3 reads TGTGCCAGCAGCTTAGCGGGGACACTAAATCAGCCCCAGCATTTT. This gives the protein CASSLAGTLNQPQHF.

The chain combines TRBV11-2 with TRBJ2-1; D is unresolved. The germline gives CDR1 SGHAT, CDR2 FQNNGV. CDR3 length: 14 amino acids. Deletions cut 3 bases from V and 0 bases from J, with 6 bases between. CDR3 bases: TGTGCCAGCAGCTTTCTTAGCTCCTACAATGAGCAGTTCTTC. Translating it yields CASSFLSSYNEQFF.

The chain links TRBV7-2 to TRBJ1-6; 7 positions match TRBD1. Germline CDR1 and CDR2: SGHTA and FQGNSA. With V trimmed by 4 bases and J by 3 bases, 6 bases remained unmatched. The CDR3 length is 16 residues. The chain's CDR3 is CASSSVRTGYNSPLHF. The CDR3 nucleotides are TGTGCCAGCAGCTCCGTCCGGACAGGCTATAATTCACCCCTCCACTTT.

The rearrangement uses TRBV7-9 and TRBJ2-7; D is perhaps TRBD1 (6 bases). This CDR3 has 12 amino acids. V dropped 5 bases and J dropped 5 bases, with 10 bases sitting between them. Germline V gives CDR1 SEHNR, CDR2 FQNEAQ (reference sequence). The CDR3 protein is CASSNSGDEQYF. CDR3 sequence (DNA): TGTGCCAGCAGCAACTCAGGGGACGAGCAGTACTTC.

For the CDR3, the DNA is TGTGCCAGCAGCTTGTTCGCGGGGGATCCCTACGAGCAGTACTTC. Translation gives CASSLFAGDPYEQYF. The genes are TRBV5-4 and TRBJ2-7, with TRBD2 matching over 7 bases. The V and J ends lost 1 base and 2 bases, in that order; junction bases with no gene match: 6. Germline V gives CDR1 SGHNT, CDR2 YYREEE (reference sequence). The length of the CDR3 is 15 residues.

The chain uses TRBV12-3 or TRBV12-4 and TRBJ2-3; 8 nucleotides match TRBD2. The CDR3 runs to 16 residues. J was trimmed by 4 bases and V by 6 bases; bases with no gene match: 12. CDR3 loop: CASSPLGSGGSDTQYF. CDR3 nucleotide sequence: TGTGCCAGCAGCCCCCTCGGAAGCGGGGGCTCAGATACGCAGTATTTT.

CDR3 in amino acids: CASSSGSTHYEQYF. The CDR3, as DNA: TGTGCCAGCAGCTCGGGTTCTACCCACTACGAGCAGTACTTC. The chain joins TRBV7-9 to TRBJ2-7, with D uncertain. This CDR3 spans 14 amino acids. The V end was cut by 4 bases, the J end by 3 bases, with 13 bases between. Per the germline V gene, CDR1 is SEHNR and CDR2 is FQNEAQ (reference sequence).

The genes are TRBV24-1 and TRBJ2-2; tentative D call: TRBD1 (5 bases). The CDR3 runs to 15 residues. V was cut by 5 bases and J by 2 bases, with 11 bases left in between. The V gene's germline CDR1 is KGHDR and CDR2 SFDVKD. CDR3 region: CATSGGRDNTGELFF. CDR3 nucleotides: TGTGCCACCAGTGGGGGCAGGGATAACACCGGGGAGCTGTTTTTT.

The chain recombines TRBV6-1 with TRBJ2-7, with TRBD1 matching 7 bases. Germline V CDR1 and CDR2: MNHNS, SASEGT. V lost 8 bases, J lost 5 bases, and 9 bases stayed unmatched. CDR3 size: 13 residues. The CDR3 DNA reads TGTGCCAGCTGGACGACAGGGATCCACGAGCAGTACTTC. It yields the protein CASWTTGIHEQYF.

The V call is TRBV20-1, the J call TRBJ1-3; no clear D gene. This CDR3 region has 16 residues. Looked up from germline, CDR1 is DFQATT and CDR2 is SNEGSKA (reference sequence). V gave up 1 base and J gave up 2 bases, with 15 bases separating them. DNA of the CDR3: TGCAGTGCTAGAGCATTGGCTACAGCCCCTGGAAACACCATATATTTT. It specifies CSARALATAPGNTIYF.

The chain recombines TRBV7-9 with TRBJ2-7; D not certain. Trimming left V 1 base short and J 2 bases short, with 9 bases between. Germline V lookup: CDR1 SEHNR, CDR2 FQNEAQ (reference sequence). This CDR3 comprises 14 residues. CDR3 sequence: CASSLVVAPYEQYF. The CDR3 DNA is TGTGCCAGCAGCTTAGTAGTCGCCCCCTACGAGCAGTACTTC.

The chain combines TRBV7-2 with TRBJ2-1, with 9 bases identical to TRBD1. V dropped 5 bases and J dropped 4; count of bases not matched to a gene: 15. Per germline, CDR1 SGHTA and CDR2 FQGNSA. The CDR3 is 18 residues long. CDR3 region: CASSPRTGALVDYNEQFF. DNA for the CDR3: TGTGCCAGCAGCCCTCGGACAGGGGCCCTCGTAGATTACAATGAGCAGTTCTTC.

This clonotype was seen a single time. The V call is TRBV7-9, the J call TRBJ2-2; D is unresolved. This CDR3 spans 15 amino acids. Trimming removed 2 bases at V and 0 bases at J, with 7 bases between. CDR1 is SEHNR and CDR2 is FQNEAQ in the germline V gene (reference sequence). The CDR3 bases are TGTGCCAGCAGCTTAAAGTCCTCGAACACCGGGGAGCTGTTTTTT. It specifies CASSLKSSNTGELFF.

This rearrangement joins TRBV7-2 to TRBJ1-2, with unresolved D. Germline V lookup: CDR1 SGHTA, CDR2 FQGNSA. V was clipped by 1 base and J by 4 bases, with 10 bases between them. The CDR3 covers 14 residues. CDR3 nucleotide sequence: TGTGCCAGCAGCTTAGTAGGCAGCCCCTATGGCTACACCTTC. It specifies CASSLVGSPYGYTF.

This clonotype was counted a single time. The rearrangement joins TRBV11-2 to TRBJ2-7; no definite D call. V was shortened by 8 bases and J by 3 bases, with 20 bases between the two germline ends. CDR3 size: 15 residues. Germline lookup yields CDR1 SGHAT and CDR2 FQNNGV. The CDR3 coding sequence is TGTGCCAGCTCACGAGTTGGAACAGCGAGCTACGAGCAGTACTTC. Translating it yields CASSRVGTASYEQYF. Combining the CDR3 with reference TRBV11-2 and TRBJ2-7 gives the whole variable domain EAGVAQSPRYKIIEKRQSVAFWCNPISGHATLYWYQQILGQGPKLLIQFQNNGVVDDSQLPKDRFSAERLKGVDSTLKIQPAKLEDSAVYLCASSRVGTASYEQYFGPGTRLTVT.

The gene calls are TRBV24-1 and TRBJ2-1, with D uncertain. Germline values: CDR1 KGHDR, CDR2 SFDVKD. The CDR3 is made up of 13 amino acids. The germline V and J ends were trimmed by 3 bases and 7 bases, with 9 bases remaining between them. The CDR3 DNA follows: TGTGCCACCAGTGATGATAATTGGAATGAGCAGTTCTTC. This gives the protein CATSDDNWNEQFF.

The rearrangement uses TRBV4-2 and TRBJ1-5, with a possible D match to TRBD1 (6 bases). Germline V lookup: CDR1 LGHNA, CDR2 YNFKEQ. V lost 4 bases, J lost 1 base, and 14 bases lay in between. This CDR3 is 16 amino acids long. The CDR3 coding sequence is TGTGCCAGCAGCCCGCGAGCGGGGGCAAGCAATCAGCCCCAGCATTTT. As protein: CASSPRAGASNQPQHF.

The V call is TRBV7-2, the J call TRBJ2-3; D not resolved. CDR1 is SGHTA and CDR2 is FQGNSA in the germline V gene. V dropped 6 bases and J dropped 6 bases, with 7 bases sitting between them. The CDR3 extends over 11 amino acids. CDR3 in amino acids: CASSTTDTQYF. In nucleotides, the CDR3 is TGTGCCAGCAGTACAACGGATACGCAGTATTTT.